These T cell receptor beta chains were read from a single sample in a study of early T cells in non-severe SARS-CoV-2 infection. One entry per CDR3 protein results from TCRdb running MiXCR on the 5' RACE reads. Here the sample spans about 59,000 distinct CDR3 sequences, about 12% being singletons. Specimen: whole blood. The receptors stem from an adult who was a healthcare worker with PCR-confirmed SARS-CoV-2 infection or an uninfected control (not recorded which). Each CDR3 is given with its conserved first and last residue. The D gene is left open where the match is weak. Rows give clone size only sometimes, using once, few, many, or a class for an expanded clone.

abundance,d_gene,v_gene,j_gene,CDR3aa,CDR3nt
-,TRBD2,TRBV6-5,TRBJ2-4,CATSGSGGPLQYF,TGTGCCACCTCCGGGAGCGGGGGACCCCTTCAGTACTTC
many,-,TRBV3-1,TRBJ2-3,CASSLRGAVTDTQYF,TGTGCCAGCAGCTTACGAGGGGCAGTCACAGATACGCAGTATTTT
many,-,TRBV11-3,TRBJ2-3,CASSGGRDTYLDTQYF,TGTGCCAGCAGCGGGGGACGGGACACCTACCTAGATACGCAGTATTTT
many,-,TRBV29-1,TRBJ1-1,CSVGIAGTEAFF,TGCAGCGTTGGAATAGCCGGGACTGAAGCTTTCTTT
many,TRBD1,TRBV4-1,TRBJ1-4,CASRSGDREDEKLFF,TGCGCCAGCAGGTCCGGGGACAGGGAAGATGAAAAACTGTTTTTT
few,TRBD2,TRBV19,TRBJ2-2,CASSRTSGKFGELFF,TGTGCCAGTAGTCGGACTAGCGGGAAATTCGGGGAGCTGTTTTTT
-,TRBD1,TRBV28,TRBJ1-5,CASAQGVQPQHF,TGTGCCAGCGCACAGGGGGTGCAGCCCCAGCATTTT
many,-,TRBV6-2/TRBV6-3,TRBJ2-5,CASSRQLETQYF,TGTGCCAGCTCGAGGCAGCTTGAGACCCAGTACTTC
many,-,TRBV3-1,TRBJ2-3,CASSHQRDTQYF,TGTGCCAGCAGCCACCAGCGAGATACGCAGTATTTT
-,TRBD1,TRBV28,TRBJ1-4,CASSLTGNNEKLFF,TGTGCCAGCAGTTTGACAGGGAATAATGAAAAACTGTTTTTT
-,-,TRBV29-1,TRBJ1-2,CSVREGYTF,TGCAGCGTGCGTGAAGGGTACACCTTC
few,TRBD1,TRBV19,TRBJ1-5,CASSVPRDREGQPQHF,TGTGCCAGTAGTGTACCCCGGGACAGGGAGGGTCAGCCCCAGCATTTT
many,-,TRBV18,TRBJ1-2,CASSPSGTHGYTF,TGTGCCAGCTCACCGTCCGGGACACATGGCTACACCTTC
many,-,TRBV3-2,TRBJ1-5,CASSYGTDQPQHF,TGTGCCAGCAGCTATGGGACGGATCAGCCCCAGCATTTT
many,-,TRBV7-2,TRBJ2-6,CASSLGGSGANVLTF,TGTGCCAGCAGCTTAGGGGGCTCTGGGGCCAACGTCCTGACTTTC
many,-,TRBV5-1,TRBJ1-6,CASSLGGTVTASPLHF,TGCGCCAGCAGCTTGGGGGGGACGGTGACGGCTTCACCCCTCCACTTT
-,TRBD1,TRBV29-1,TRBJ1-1,CSGGQGKSTEAFF,TGCAGCGGTGGACAGGGGAAGTCCACTGAAGCTTTCTTT
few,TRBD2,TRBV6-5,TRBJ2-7,CASRERDLSYEQYF,TGTGCCAGCCGCGAGCGGGACCTCTCCTACGAGCAGTACTTC
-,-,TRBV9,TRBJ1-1,CASSPTGWTEAFF,TGTGCCAGCAGCCCGACAGGCTGGACTGAAGCTTTCTTT
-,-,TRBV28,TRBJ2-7,CASSLAQVEQYF,TGTGCCAGCAGTTTAGCCCAGGTCGAGCAGTACTTC
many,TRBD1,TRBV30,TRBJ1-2,CAWTGGHGYTF,TGTGCCTGGACAGGGGGCCATGGCTACACCTTC
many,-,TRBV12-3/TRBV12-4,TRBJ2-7,CASSFESGFSYEQYF,TGTGCCAGCAGTTTTGAATCGGGCTTCTCCTACGAGCAGTACTTC
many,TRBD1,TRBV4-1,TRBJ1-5,CASSQDRTGQPQHF,TGCGCCAGCAGCCAAGACCGGACAGGTCAGCCCCAGCATTTT
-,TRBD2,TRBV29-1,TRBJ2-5,CSVDGTRQQTQYF,TGCAGCGTAGACGGGACTAGGCAGCAGACCCAGTACTTC
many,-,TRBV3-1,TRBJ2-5,CASRRTGETQYF,TGTGCCAGCAGACGGACTGGAGAGACCCAGTACTTC
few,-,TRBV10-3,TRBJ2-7,CAIRAERQDAYEQYF,TGTGCCATCAGAGCGGAGAGACAGGATGCCTACGAGCAGTACTTC
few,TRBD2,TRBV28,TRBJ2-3,CASSLLAGELDTQYF,TGTGCCAGCAGTTTACTAGCGGGGGAACTAGATACGCAGTATTTT
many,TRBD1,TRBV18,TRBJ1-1,CASSSLPNIRPGQGTLLNTEAFF,TGTGCCAGCTCATCCCTACCCAACATCCGACCGGGACAGGGGACCCTACTGAACACTGAAGCTTTCTTT
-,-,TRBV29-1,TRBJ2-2,CSVGFTGELFF,TGCAGCGTAGGGTTCACCGGGGAGCTGTTTTTT
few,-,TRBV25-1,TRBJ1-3,CASSDFSSENTIYF,TGTGCCAGCAGTGATTTTAGCTCTGAAAACACCATATATTTT
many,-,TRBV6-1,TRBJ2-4,CASSEGIKNIQYF,TGTGCCAGCAGTGAAGGGATAAAAAACATTCAGTACTTC
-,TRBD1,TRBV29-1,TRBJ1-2,CSVEPRLTGDHYGYTF,TGCAGCGTTGAACCCAGATTGACAGGGGATCACTATGGCTACACCTTC
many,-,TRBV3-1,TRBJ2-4,CASSQEGQGGAKNIQYF,TGTGCCAGCAGCCAAGAAGGGCAGGGAGGAGCCAAAAACATTCAGTACTTC
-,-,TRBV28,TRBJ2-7,CASSLAGLTYEQYF,TGTGCCAGCAGTTTAGCCGGGCTAACCTACGAGCAGTACTTC
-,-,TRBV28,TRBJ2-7,CASSFANTGRYF,TGTGCCAGCAGTTTCGCAAATACAGGGCGGTACTTC
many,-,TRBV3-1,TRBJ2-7,CASSQVHYSYEQYF,TGTGCCAGCAGCCAAGTTCATTACTCCTACGAGCAGTACTTC
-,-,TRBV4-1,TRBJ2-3,CASSPRTLDTQYF,TGCGCCAGCAGCCCCCGGACTCTCGATACGCAGTATTTT
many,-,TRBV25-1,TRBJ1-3,CASSPDQGYGNTIYF,TGTGCCAGCAGTCCGGACCAGGGTTACGGAAACACCATATATTTT
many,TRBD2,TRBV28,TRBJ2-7,CASSSTRLAASLFPYEQYF,TGTGCCAGCAGTTCGACCCGACTAGCGGCGTCTTTATTTCCCTACGAGCAGTACTTC
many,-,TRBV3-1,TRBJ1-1,CASSLGWVNTEAFF,TGTGCCAGCAGCCTGGGTTGGGTAAACACTGAAGCTTTCTTT
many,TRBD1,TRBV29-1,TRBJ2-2,CSVDLGTGYGELFF,TGCAGCGTTGATTTAGGGACAGGGTACGGGGAGCTGTTTTTT
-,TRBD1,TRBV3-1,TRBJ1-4,CASSLLGGTVNEKLFF,TGTGCCAGCAGCTTACTTGGTGGGACAGTGAATGAAAAACTGTTTTTT
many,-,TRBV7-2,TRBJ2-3,CASRGGGTTDTQYF,TGTGCCAGCAGGGGAGGGGGGACCACAGATACGCAGTATTTT
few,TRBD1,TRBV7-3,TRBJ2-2,CASSGQGGWTGELFF,TGTGCCAGCAGCGGACAGGGCGGCTGGACCGGGGAGCTGTTTTTT
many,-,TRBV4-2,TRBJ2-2,CASSQNSGGTNTGELFF,TGTGCCAGCAGCCAAAACTCGGGGGGCACGAACACCGGGGAGCTGTTTTTT
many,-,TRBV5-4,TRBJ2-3,CASSLAATKDTQYF,TGTGCCAGCAGCTTGGCAGCGACAAAGGATACGCAGTATTTT
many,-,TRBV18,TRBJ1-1,CASSPGLNTEAFF,TGTGCCAGCTCACCAGGGCTGAACACTGAAGCTTTCTTT
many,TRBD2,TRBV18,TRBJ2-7,CASSPGLANYEQYF,TGTGCCAGCTCACCGGGACTAGCGAACTACGAGCAGTACTTC
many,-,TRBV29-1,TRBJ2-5,CSVRTGQETQYF,TGCAGCGTTCGGACGGGACAAGAGACCCAGTACTTC